This T cell receptor beta chain was observed in a study of CD8+CD57+ T cells in acquired aplastic anemia. The study, taken as a whole, reports: Overlapping CD8+ CDR3 repertoires of patients and controls contained approximately 28 shared sequences.

The TCR beta profiling, which covered VDJ combination and CDR3 sequence, was carried out using genomic DNA as the template. TCRdb independently ran MiXCR on the reads; one entry per CDR3 protein. The table shows more than 150,000 distinct CDR3 sequences, with less than 50% occurring only once. Sequencing involved patients with CD8+CD57+ cell expansion previously shown by flow cytometry. This clonotype was picked up many times. The antigen is not known. The receptor was derived from a human donor with aplastic anemia. The sample comprised sorted CD4+, CD8+, or CD8+CD57+ T cells (not recorded which) from PBMCs.

CDR3 nucleotide sequence: TGTGCCAGCAGATCCGGCCGGGGGTTCTACGAGCAGTACTTC. It specifies CASRSGRGFYEQYF. The chain employs TRBV12-3 or TRBV12-4 and TRBJ2-7; D is perhaps TRBD2 (6 bases). CDR3 size: 14 residues. V was shortened by 6 bases and J by 3 bases, with 15 bases between the two germline ends.